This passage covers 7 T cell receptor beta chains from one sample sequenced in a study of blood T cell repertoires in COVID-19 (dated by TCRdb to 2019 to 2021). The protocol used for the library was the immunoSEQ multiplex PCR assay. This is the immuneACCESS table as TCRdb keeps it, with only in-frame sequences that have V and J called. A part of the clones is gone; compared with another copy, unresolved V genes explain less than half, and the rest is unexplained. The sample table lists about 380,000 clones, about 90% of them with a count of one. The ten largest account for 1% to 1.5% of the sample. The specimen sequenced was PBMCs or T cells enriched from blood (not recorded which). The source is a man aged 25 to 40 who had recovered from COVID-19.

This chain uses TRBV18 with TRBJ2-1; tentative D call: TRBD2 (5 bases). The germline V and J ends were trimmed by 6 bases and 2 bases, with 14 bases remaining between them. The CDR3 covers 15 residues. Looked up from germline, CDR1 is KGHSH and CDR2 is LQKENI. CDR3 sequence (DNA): TGTGCCAGCTCCCCGTTTTCGGGGACCTACAATGAGCAGTTCTTC. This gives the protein CASSPFSGTYNEQFF.

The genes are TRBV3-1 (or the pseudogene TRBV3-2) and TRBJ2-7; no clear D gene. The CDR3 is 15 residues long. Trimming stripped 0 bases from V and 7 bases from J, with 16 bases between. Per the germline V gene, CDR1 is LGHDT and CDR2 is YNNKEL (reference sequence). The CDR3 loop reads CASSQDGPTTNEQYF. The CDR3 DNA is TGTGCCAGCAGCCAAGATGGCCCCACAACTAATGAGCAGTACTTC.

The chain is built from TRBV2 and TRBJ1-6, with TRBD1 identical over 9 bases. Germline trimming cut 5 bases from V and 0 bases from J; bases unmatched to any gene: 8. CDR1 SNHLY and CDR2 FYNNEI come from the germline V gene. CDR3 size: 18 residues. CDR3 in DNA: TGTGCCAGCAGTCCGGGACAGGGATTGAGCTCCTATAATTCACCCCTCCACTTT. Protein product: CASSPGQGLSSYNSPLHF.

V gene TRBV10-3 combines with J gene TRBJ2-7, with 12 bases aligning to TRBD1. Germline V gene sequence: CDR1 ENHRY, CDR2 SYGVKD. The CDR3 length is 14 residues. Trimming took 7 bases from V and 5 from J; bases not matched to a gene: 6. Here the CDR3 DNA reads TGTGCCATCACCGAGGGACAGGGGGCCGACGAGCAGTACTTC. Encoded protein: CAITEGQGADEQYF.

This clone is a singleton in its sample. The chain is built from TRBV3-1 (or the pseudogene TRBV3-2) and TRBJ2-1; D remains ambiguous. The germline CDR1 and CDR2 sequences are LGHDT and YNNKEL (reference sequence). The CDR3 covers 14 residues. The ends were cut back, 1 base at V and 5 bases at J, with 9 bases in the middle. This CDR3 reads CASSQAPVNNEQFF. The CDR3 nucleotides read TGTGCCAGCAGCCAAGCCCCAGTGAACAATGAGCAGTTCTTC.

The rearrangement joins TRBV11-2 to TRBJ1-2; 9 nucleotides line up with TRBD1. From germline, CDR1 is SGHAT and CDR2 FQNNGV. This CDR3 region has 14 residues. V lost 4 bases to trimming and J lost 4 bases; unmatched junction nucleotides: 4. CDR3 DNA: TGTGCCAGCAGCTCCGGGACAGGGCCCTATGGCTACACCTTC. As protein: CASSSGTGPYGYTF.

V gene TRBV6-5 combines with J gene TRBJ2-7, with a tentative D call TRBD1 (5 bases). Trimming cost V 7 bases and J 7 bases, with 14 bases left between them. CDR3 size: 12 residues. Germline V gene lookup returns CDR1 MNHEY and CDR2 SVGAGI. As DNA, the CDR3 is TGTGCCAGCAAGGAACAGGTAGGGGAGCAGTACTTC. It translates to CASKEQVGEQYF.